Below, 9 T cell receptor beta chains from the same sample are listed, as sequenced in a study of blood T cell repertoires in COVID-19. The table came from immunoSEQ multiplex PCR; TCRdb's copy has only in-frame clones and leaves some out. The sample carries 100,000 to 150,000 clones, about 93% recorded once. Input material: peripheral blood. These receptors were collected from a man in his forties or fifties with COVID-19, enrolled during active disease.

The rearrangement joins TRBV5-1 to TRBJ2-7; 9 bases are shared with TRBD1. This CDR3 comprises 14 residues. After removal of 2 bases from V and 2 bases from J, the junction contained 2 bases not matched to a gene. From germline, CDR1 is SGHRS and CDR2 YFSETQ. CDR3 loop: CASSFRTGAYEQYF. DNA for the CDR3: TGCGCCAGCAGCTTCAGGACAGGGGCCTACGAGCAGTACTTC.

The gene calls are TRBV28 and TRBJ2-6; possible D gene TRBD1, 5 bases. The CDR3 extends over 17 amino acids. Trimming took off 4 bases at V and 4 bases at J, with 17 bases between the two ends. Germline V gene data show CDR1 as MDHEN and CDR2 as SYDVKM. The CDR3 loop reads CASSSQGRVLGANVLTF. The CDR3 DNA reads TGTGCCAGCAGTTCCCAGGGTCGAGTGCTCGGGGCCAACGTCCTGACTTTC.

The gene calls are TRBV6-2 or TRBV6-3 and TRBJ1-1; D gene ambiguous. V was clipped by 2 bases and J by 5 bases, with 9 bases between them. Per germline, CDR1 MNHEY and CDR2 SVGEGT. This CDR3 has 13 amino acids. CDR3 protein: CASSYNGVTEAFF. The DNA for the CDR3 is TGTGCCAGCAGTTACAACGGGGTGACTGAAGCTTTCTTT.

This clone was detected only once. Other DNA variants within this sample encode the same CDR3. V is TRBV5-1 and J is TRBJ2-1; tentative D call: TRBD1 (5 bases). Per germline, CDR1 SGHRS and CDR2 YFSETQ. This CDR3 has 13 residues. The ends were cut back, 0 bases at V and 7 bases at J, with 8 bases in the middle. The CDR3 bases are TGCGCCAGCAGCTTGGGGCAGGGTAATGAGCAGTTCTTC. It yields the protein CASSLGQGNEQFF.

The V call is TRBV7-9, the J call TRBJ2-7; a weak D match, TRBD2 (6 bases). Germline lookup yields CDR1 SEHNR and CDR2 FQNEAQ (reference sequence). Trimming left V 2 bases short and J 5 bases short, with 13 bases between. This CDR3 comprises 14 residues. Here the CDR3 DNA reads TGTGCCAGCAGCTTATCACGGGAGCTGGACGAGCAGTACGTC. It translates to CASSLSRELDEQYV.

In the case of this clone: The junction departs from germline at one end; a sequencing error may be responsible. This CDR3 reads CASSPSGLADLYNEQFF. DNA of the CDR3: TGTGCTAGCAGTCCTAGTGGCCTAGCGGACCTCTACAATGAGCAGTTCTTC. The chain links TRBV7-7 to TRBJ2-1; the match to TRBD2 covers 7 bases. This CDR3 has 17 residues. Looked up from germline, CDR1 is SSHAT and CDR2 is FNYEAQ (reference sequence).

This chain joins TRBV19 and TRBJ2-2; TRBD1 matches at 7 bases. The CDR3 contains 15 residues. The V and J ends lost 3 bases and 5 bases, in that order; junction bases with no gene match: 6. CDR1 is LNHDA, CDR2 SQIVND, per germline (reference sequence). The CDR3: CASSIRQGRTGELFF. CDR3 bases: TGTGCCAGTAGTATTCGACAGGGTAGAACCGGGGAGCTGTTTTTT. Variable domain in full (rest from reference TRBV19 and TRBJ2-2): DGGITQSPKYLFRKEGQNVTLSCEQNLNHDAMYWYRQDPGQGLRLIYYSQIVNDFQKGDIAEGYSVSREKKESFPLTVTSAQKNPTAFYLCASSIRQGRTGELFFGEGSRLTVL.

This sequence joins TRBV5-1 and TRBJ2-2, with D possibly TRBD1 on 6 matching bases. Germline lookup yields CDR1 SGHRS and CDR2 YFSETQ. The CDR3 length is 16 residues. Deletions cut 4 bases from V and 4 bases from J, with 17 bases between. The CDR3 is CASSQTTGHITGELFF. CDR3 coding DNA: TGCGCCAGCAGCCAAACTACGGGACACATCACCGGGGAGCTGTTTTTT.

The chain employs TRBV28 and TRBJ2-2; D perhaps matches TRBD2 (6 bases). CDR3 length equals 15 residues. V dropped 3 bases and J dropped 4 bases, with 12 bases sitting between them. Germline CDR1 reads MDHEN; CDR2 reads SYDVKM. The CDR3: CASSLDPRGTGELFF. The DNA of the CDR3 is TGTGCCAGCAGTTTGGACCCGCGGGGCACCGGGGAGCTGTTTTTT.